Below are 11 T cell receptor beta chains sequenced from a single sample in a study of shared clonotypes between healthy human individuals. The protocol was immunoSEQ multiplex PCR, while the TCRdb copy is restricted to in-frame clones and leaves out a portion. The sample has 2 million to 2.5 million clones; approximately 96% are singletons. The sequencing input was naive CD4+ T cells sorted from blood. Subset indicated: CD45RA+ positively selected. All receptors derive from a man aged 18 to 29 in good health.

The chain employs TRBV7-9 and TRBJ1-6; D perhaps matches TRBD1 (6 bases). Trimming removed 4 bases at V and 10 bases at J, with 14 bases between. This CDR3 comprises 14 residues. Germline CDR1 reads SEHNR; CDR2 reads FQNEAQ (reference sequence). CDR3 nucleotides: TGTGCCAGCAGCTCTCGGGACAATCAGTCACCCCTCCACTTT. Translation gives CASSSRDNQSPLHF.

CDR3 DNA: TGTGCCTGGAGTGTCCTCCGGGAGGCGACCCAGTACTTC. Protein: CAWSVLREATQYF. J is TRBJ2-5 and V is TRBV30; TRBD2 agrees at 7 bases. The CDR3 sequence is 13 residues long. Unmatched junction bases numbered 5, after V lost 0 bases and J lost 7 bases. Per germline, CDR1 GTSNPN and CDR2 SVGIG (reference sequence).

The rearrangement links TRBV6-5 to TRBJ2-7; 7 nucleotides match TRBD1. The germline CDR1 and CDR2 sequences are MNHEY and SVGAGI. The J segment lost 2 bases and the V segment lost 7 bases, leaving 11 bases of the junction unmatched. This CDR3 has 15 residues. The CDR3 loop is CASTNKGQKAYEQYF. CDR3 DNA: TGTGCCAGCACAAACAAGGGACAGAAAGCCTACGAGCAGTACTTC.

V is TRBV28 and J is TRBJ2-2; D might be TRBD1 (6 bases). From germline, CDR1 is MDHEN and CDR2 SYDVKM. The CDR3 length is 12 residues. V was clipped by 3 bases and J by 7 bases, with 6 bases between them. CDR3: CASSLTGGELFF. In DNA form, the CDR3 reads TGTGCCAGCAGTTTGACAGGCGGGGAGCTGTTTTTT.

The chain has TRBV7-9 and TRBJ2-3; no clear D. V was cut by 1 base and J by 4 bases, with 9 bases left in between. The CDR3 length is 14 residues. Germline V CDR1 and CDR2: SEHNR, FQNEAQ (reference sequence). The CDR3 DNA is TGTGCCAGCAGCTTAGTAGGTTCGGCAGATACGCAGTATTTT. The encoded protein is CASSLVGSADTQYF.

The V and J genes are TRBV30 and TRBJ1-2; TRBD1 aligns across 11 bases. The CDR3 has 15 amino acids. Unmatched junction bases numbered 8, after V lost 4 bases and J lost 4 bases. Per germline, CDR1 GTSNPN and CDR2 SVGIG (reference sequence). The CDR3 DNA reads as TGTGCCTGGACCCATACCGGGACAGGGGGCTATGGCTACACCTTC. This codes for CAWTHTGTGGYGYTF.

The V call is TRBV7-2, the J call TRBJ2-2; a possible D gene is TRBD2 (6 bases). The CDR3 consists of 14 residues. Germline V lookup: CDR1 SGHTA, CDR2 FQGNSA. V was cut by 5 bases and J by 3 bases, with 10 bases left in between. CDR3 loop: CASSPRGYTGELFF. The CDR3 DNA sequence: TGTGCCAGCAGCCCGCGGGGTTACACCGGGGAGCTGTTTTTT.

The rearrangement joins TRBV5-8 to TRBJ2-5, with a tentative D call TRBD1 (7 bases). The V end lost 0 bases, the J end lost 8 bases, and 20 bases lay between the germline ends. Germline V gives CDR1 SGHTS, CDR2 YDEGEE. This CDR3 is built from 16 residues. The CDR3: CASSLEGAGKVETQYF. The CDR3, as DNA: TGTGCCAGCAGCTTGGAGGGGGCGGGGAAGGTTGAAACCCAGTACTTC.

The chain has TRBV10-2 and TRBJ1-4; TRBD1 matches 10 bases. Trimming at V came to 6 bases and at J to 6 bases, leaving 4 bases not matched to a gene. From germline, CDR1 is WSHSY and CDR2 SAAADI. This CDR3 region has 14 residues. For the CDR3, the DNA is TGCGCCAGCAGCTGGACAGGGGGTGATGAAAAACTGTTTTTT. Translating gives CASSWTGGDEKLFF.

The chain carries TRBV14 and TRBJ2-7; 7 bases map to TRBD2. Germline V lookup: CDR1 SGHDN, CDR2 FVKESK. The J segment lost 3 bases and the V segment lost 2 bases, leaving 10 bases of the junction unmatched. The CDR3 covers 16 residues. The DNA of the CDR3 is TGTGCCAGCAGCCAAAATAGCGGGCCAACCTTCTACGAGCAGTACTTC. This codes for CASSQNSGPTFYEQYF.

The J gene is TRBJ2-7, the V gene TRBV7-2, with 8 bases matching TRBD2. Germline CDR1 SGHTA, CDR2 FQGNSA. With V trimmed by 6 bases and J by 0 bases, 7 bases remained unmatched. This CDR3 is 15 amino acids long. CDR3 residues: CASSQLAERSYEQYF. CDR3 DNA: TGTGCCAGCAGTCAACTAGCGGAGCGCTCCTACGAGCAGTACTTC. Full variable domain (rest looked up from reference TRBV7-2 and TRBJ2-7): GAGVSQSPSNKVTEKGKDVELRCDPISGHTALYWYRQSLGQGLEFLIYFQGNSAPDKSGLPSDRFSAERTGGSVSTLTIQRTQQEDSAVYLCASSQLAERSYEQYFGPGTRLTVT.